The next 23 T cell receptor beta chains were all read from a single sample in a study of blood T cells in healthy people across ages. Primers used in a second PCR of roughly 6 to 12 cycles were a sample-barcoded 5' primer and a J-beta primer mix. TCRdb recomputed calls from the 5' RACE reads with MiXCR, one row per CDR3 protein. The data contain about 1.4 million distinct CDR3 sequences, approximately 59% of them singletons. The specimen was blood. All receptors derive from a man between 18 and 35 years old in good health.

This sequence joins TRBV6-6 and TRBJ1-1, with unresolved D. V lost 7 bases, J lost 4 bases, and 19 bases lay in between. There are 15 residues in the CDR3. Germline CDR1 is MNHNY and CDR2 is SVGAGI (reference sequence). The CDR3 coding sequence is TGTGCCAGCAACCCCGGGTACAAAATGGTCACTGAAGCTTTCTTT. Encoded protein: CASNPGYKMVTEAFF.

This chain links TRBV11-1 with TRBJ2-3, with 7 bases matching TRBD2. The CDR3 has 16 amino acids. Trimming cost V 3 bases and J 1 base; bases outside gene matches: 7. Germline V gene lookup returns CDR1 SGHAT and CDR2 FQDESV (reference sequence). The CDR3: CASSFRAGIGTDTQYF. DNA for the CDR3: TGTGCCAGCAGCTTCCGAGCGGGAATTGGCACAGATACGCAGTATTTT.

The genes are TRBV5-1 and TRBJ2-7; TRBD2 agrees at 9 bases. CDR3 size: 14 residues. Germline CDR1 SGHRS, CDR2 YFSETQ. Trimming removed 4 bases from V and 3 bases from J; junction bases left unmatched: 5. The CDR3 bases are TGCGCCAGCAGCCCCGGGACTAGCAACTACGAGCAGTACTTC. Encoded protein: CASSPGTSNYEQYF.

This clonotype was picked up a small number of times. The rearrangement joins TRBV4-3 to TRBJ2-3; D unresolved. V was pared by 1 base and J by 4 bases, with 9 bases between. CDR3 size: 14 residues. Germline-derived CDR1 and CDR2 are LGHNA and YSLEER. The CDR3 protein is CASSQVLVADTQYF. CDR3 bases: TGCGCCAGCAGCCAAGTTTTAGTAGCAGATACGCAGTATTTT.

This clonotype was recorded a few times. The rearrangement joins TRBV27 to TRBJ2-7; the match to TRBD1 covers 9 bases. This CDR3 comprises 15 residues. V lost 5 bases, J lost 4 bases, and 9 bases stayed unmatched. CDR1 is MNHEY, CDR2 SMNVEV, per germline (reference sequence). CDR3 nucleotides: TGTGCCAGCAGTCCAGGGACAGGGAGGGTTTACGAGCAGTACTTC. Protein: CASSPGTGRVYEQYF.

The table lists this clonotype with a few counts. The CDR3, as DNA: TGCAGTGCTCTTCCCCGGGAGGGATCACCCCTCCACTTT. Translation gives CSALPREGSPLHF. The J gene is TRBJ1-6, the V gene TRBV20-1; D is unclear. The CDR3 consists of 13 residues. V was clipped by 5 bases and J by 10 bases, with 15 bases between them. Germline loops: CDR1 DFQATT, CDR2 SNEGSKA (reference sequence).

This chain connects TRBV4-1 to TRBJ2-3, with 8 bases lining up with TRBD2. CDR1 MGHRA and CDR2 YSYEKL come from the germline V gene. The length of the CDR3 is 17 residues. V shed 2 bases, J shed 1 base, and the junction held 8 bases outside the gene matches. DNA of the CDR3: TGCGCCAGCAGCCAATATATAGCGGGGACTGGCACAGATACGCAGTATTTT. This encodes CASSQYIAGTGTDTQYF.

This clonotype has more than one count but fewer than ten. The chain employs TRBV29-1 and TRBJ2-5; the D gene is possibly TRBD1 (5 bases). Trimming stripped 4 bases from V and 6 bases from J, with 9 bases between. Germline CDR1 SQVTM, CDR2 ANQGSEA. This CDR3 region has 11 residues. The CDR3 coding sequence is TGCAGCGTTGGGGGCAACCAGACCCAGTACTTC. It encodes CSVGGNQTQYF.

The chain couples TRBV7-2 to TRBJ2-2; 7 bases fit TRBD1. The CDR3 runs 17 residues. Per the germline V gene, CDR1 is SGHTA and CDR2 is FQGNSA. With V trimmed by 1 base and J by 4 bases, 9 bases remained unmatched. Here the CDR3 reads CASSLDSTTGITGELFF. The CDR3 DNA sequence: TGTGCCAGCAGCTTAGACAGTACGACAGGGATCACCGGGGAGCTGTTTTTT. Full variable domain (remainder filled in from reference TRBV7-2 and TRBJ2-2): GAGVSQSPSNKVTEKGKDVELRCDPISGHTALYWYRQSLGQGLEFLIYFQGNSAPDKSGLPSDRFSAERTGGSVSTLTIQRTQQEDSAVYLCASSLDSTTGITGELFFGEGSRLTVL.

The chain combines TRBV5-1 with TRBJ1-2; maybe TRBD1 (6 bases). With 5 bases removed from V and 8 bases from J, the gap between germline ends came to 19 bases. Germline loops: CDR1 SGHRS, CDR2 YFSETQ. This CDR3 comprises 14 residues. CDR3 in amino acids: CASRTTGIDRGYTF. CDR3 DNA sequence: TGCGCCAGCAGAACCACAGGGATCGACCGAGGCTACACCTTC.

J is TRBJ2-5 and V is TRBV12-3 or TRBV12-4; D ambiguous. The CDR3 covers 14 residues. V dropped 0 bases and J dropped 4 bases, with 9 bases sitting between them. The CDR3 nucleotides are TGTGCCAGCAGTTTAGCTGAGAAAGGAGAGACCCAGTACTTC. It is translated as CASSLAEKGETQYF.

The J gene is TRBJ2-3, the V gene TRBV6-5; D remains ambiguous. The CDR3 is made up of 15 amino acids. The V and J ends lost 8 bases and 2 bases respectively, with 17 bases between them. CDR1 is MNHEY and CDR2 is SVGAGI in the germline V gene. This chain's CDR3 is CASRPLGGNTDTQYF. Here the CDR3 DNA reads TGTGCCAGCCGCCCTTTAGGCGGAAACACAGATACGCAGTATTTT.

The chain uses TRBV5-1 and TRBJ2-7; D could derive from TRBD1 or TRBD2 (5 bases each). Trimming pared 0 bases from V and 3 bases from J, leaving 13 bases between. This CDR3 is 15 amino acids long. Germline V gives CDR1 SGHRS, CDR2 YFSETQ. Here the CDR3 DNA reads TGCGCCAGCAGCTTGGGGACCGGGACCTTCTACGAGCAGTACTTC. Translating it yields CASSLGTGTFYEQYF.

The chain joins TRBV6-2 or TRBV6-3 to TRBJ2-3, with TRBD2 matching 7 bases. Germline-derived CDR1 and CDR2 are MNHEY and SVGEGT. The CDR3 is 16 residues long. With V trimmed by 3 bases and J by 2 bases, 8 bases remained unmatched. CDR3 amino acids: CASSYRRGIHTDTQYF. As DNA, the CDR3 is TGTGCCAGCAGTTATAGGCGGGGGATACACACAGATACGCAGTATTTT.

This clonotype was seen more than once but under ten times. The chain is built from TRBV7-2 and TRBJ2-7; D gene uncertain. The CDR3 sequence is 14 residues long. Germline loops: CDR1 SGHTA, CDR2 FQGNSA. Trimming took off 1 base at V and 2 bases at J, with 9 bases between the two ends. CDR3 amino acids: CASSLGDMTYEQYF. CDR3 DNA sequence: TGTGCCAGCAGCTTAGGGGATATGACCTACGAGCAGTACTTC.

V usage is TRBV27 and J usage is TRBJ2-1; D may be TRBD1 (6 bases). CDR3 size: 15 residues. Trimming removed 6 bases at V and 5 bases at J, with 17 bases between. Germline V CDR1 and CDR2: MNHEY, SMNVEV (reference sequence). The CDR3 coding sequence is TGTGCCAGCAGGATTAGTGGGGGCGGGCACAATGAGCAGTTCTTC. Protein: CASRISGGGHNEQFF.

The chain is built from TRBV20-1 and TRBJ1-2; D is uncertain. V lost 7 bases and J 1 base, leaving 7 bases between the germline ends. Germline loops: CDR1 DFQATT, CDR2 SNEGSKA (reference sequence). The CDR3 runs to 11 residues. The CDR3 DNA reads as TGCAGTGGGAGCAATAACTATGGCTACACCTTC. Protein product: CSGSNNYGYTF.

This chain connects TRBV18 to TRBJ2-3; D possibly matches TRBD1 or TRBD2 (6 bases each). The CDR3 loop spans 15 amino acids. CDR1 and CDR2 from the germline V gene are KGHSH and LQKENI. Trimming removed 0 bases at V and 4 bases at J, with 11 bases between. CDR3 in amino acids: CASSPPGGLADTQYF. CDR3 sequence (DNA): TGTGCCAGCTCACCACCGGGGGGCCTCGCAGATACGCAGTATTTT.

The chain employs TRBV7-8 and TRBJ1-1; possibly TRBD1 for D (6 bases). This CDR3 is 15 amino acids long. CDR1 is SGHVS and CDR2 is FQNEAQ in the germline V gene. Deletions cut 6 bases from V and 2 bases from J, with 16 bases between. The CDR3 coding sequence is TGTGCCAGCAGTTTATTTGGACAGAGCAACACTGAAGCTTTCTTT. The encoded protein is CASSLFGQSNTEAFF. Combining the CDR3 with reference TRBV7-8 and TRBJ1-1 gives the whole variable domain GAGVSQSPRYKVAKRGQDVALRCDPISGHVSLFWYQQALGQGPEFLTYFQNEAQLDKSGLPSDRFFAERPEGSVSTLKIQRTQQEDSAVYLCASSLFGQSNTEAFFGQGTRLTVV.

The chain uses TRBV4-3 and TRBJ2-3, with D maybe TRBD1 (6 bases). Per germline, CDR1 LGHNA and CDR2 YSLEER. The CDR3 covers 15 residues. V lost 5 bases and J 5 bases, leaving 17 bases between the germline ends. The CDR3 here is CASSETGTTRDTQYF. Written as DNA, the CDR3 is TGCGCCAGCAGCGAAACCGGGACAACTAGAGATACGCAGTATTTT.

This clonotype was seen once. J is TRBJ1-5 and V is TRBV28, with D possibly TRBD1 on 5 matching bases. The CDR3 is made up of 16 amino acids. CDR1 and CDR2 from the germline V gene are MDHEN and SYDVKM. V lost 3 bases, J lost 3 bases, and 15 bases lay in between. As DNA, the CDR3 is TGTGCCAGCAGTTTTAACCCACAGGATCCCAATCAGCCCCAGCATTTT. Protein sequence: CASSFNPQDPNQPQHF.

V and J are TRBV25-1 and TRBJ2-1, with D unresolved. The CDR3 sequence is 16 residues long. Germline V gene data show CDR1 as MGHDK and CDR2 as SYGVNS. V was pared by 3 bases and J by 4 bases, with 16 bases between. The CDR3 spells CASSDAAGAQYNEQFF. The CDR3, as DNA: TGTGCCAGCAGTGACGCGGCAGGAGCGCAATACAATGAGCAGTTCTTC.

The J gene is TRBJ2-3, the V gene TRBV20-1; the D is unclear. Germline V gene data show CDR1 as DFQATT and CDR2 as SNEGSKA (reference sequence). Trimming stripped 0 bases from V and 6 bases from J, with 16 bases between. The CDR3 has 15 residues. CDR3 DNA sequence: TGCAGTGCTAGAGATCACTCCACCGGCGCGGATACGCAGTATTTT. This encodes CSARDHSTGADTQYF.